This T cell receptor (beta chain) came from a study of blood T cell repertoires in COVID-19. The wider study: Researchers got acute and convalescent COVID-19 samples from the United States, Italy and Spain. PBMCs, B-cell-depleted T cells, or T cells were the source of the cDNA or gDNA that made up the material.

The Seattle patients, enrolled during active infection, were followed longitudinally. The J segment lost 7 bases and the V segment lost 4 bases, leaving 16 bases of the junction unmatched. The CDR3 runs 18 residues. Germline V CDR1 and CDR2: MNHEY, SMNVEV (reference sequence). Per the study methods: How many nucleated cells were present was estimated from reference gene primer amplification. This table comes from immunoSEQ multiplex PCR, and its TCRdb copy is limited to in-frame clones, with some not included. V, J and clone size reflect that table, while D and trimming were determined from the DNA. Among 300,000 to 400,000 clones, about nine tenths were seen once, and the ten largest hold roughly 6.6%.

This clonotype was sampled from a woman aged 70-85 years with COVID-19, enrolled during active disease. The chain carries TRBV27 and TRBJ1-5; 10 bases line up with TRBD1. The sequencing input was peripheral blood. The CDR3 spells CASSSRYTRQGARQPQHF. As DNA, the CDR3 is TGTGCCAGCAGTTCACGATACACGAGACAGGGGGCGCGGCAGCCCCAGCATTTT.